This TCR beta chain is drawn from a study of shared clonotypes between healthy human individuals. Whole-study findings and limits: Generation probability values for non-shared clonotypes were lower than those for clonotypes shared by all four donors. In a handful of donors, about 5% of naive CD4 clonotypes appeared in common.

Germline V gives CDR1 GTSNPN, CDR2 SVGIG (reference sequence). V dropped 4 bases and J dropped 0 bases, with 10 bases sitting between them. The CDR3 sequence is 14 residues long. Here immunoSEQ multiplex PCR was the method, and the copy in TCRdb shows in-frame clones only, minus some. The sample has hundreds of thousands of clones; almost 97% are singletons. On this clone: Antigen unknown.

Specimen: naive CD4+ T cells sorted from blood. Specified subset: CD45RA+ positively selected. The rearrangement links TRBV30 to TRBJ1-5; unclear D gene. This TCR derives from a woman younger than 45 in good health. CDR3 nucleotide sequence: TGTGCCTGGACTAAACCCGGTAGCAATCAGCCCCAGCATTTT. Translated: CAWTKPGSNQPQHF.